Presented here are 30 T cell receptor beta chains from one specimen sequenced in a study of blood T cell repertoires in COVID-19 (TCRdb year 2020). Receptor amplification or capture employed the immunoSEQ multiplex PCR assay. The table comes from immuneACCESS by way of TCRdb, which keeps in-frame sequences with V and J called. Part of the clones is missing from these tables; in studies checked, under half for an unresolved V gene and the rest for unknown reasons. Recorded for this sample are 30,000 to 45,000 clones; about 90% of them occurred a single time. The ten biggest clones cover around 5.2% of the sample. The specimen was peripheral blood. The receptors were gathered from a woman aged 70-85 years with active COVID-19.

V and J are TRBV14 and TRBJ1-1; TRBD1 agrees at 7 bases. V shed 4 bases, J shed 5 bases, and the junction held 10 bases outside the gene matches. Germline values: CDR1 SGHDN, CDR2 FVKESK. The CDR3 runs to 15 residues. The CDR3 reads CASSRAGQVGTEAFF. The CDR3 region has the DNA TGTGCCAGCAGCCGAGCAGGACAGGTGGGGACTGAAGCTTTCTTT.

The V gene is TRBV18, the J gene TRBJ2-3, with 8 bases lining up with TRBD1. The CDR3 runs 19 residues. Germline CDR1 is KGHSH and CDR2 is LQKENI. Losses at the gene ends were 1 base for V and 0 bases for J; bases not matched to a gene: 12. This CDR3 is CASSPLNQGAYSSTDTQYF. DNA for the CDR3: TGTGCCAGCTCACCACTTAACCAGGGGGCTTACTCTAGCACAGATACGCAGTATTTT.

This chain connects TRBV28 to TRBJ1-6, with D perhaps matching TRBD1 (5 bases). The CDR3 consists of 12 residues. Germline V CDR1 and CDR2: MDHEN, SYDVKM. With 5 bases removed from V and 11 bases from J, the gap between germline ends came to 10 bases. CDR3 sequence reads: CASSPPGAPLHF. DNA of the CDR3: TGTGCCAGCAGTCCCCCGGGGGCACCCCTCCACTTT. The variable domain in full, with the rest retrieved from reference TRBV28 and TRBJ1-6, is DVKVTQSSRYLVKRTGEKVFLECVQDMDHENMFWYRQDPGLGLRLIYFSYDVKMKEKGDIPEGYSVSREKKERFSLILESASTNQTSMYLCASSPPGAPLHFGNGTRLTVT.

The V and J genes are TRBV19 and TRBJ1-2; 7 nucleotides line up with TRBD1. CDR1 is LNHDA, CDR2 SQIVND, per germline (reference sequence). The trim removed 2 bases at V and 4 bases at J, leaving 10 bases unmatched. There are 16 residues in the CDR3. This CDR3 is CASSIKAGQAIYGYTF. The CDR3, as DNA: TGTGCCAGTAGTATAAAGGCCGGACAGGCCATCTATGGCTACACCTTC.

CDR3 in DNA: TGTGCCAGCAGCCTTACAGGGCTCTACGAGCAGTACTTC. Translating gives CASSLTGLYEQYF. This chain connects TRBV7-2 to TRBJ2-7; tentative D call: TRBD1 (6 bases). From germline, CDR1 is SGHTA and CDR2 FQGNSA. Trimming shortened V by 5 bases and J by 3 bases, and 11 bases separated the two germline ends. The CDR3 is 13 amino acids.

The chain couples TRBV28 to TRBJ1-1; D might be TRBD1 (5 bases). V lost 5 bases, J lost 5 bases, and 9 bases lay in between. The germline V gene has CDR1 MDHEN and CDR2 SYDVKM. The CDR3 runs to 12 residues. CDR3 sequence reads: CASSEQVTEAFF. DNA for the CDR3: TGTGCCAGCAGTGAACAGGTAACTGAAGCTTTCTTT.

V gene TRBV9 combines with J gene TRBJ2-2; 8 positions match TRBD1. There are 15 residues in the CDR3. The V gene's germline CDR1 is SGDLS and CDR2 YYNGEE. V gave up 4 bases and J gave up 7 bases; unmatched junction bases: 9. The CDR3, as DNA: TGTGCCAGCAGCCACTCTCGACAGGGGAACGGGGAGCTGTTTTTT. As protein: CASSHSRQGNGELFF. The full variable domain, its missing parts supplied by reference TRBV9 and TRBJ2-2, is DSGVTQTPKHLITATGQRVTLRCSPRSGDLSVYWYQQSLDQGLQFLIQYYNGEERAKGNILERFSAQQFPDLHSELNLSSLELGDSALYFCASSHSRQGNGELFFGEGSRLTVL.

This chain links TRBV4-2 with TRBJ2-7; D possibly corresponds to TRBD1 (5 bases). This CDR3 contains 14 residues. Germline V gene lookup returns CDR1 LGHNA and CDR2 YNFKEQ. V lost 0 bases, J lost 2 bases, and 8 bases lay in between. CDR3 coding DNA: TGTGCCAGCAGCCAAGATCTGGGGCCCTACGAGCAGTACTTC. Protein sequence: CASSQDLGPYEQYF.

This clone was seen a handful of times. The chain carries TRBV4-3 and TRBJ1-5; TRBD1 agrees at 7 bases. This CDR3 has 15 amino acids. Germline assignment: CDR1 LGHNA and CDR2 YSLEER. J was trimmed by 9 bases and V by 0 bases; bases with no gene match: 8. For the CDR3, the DNA is TGCGCCAGCAGCCAAGATTTCGACAGGGAGCGGCCCCAGCATTTT. Its translation is CASSQDFDRERPQHF.

The chain carries TRBV29-1 and TRBJ2-5, with a weak D call TRBD2 (7 bases). CDR3 length: 15 amino acids. Germline loops: CDR1 SQVTM, CDR2 ANQGSEA. V shed 2 bases and J shed 0 bases, with 13 bases lying between them. The CDR3, as DNA: TGCAGCGTTGAACCCGGGGGGCGGCACCAAGAGACCCAGTACTTC. Amino acids: CSVEPGGRHQETQYF.

The V and J genes are TRBV11-1 and TRBJ2-1, with 8 nucleotides matching TRBD1. The CDR3 has 14 amino acids. The ends lost 4 bases at V and 6 bases at J; junction bases unmatched: 5. Germline V gives CDR1 SGHAT, CDR2 FQDESV (reference sequence). The CDR3: CASSSPGQGNEQFF. CDR3 coding DNA: TGTGCCAGCAGCTCCCCCGGACAGGGCAATGAGCAGTTCTTC.

This clone was seen a few times. CDR3 region: CASSQEWQANTGELFF. Here the CDR3 DNA reads TGCGCCAGCAGCCAAGAGTGGCAGGCGAACACCGGGGAGCTGTTTTTT. This rearrangement joins TRBV4-3 to TRBJ2-2; D ambiguous. The CDR3 covers 16 residues. CDR1 and CDR2 (germline): LGHNA, YSLEER. V shed 0 bases and J shed 0 bases, with 8 bases lying between them.

Regarding this clone: Other DNA sequences within the sample encode an identical CDR3. The rearrangement uses TRBV5-4 and TRBJ2-2, with 9 bases lining up with TRBD2. V lost 0 bases, J lost 4 bases, and 1 base stayed unmatched. The CDR3 has 15 residues. The germline gives CDR1 SGHNT, CDR2 YYREEE (reference sequence). CDR3 sequence: CASSLGRGGTGELFF. DNA for the CDR3: TGTGCCAGCAGCTTGGGGCGGGGGGGCACCGGGGAGCTGTTTTTT.

This sequence joins TRBV7-8 and TRBJ2-5; tentatively, D is TRBD2 (6 bases). Germline V gives CDR1 SGHVS, CDR2 FQNEAQ. The CDR3 is 18 amino acids. Trimming pared 0 bases from V and 2 bases from J, leaving 19 bases between. CDR3 sequence reads: CASSLAYRTTRRQETQYF. CDR3 sequence (DNA): TGTGCCAGCAGCTTAGCATACAGGACTACACGAAGGCAAGAGACCCAGTACTTC.

The chain employs TRBV7-2 and TRBJ2-3; 10 nucleotides agree with TRBD2. The CDR3 extends over 18 amino acids. Germline lookup yields CDR1 SGHTA and CDR2 FQGNSA. The ends lost 2 bases at V and 4 bases at J; junction bases unmatched: 12. CDR3 sequence (DNA): TGTGCCAGCAGCTTATGGCCGGTCCCCAGCGGGGGGGCAGATACGCAGTATTTT. It encodes CASSLWPVPSGGADTQYF.

The chain couples TRBV5-1 to TRBJ2-1; TRBD2 aligns across 10 bases. CDR3 length equals 16 residues. The J segment lost 5 bases and the V segment lost 3 bases, leaving 8 bases of the junction unmatched. The germline CDR1 and CDR2 sequences are SGHRS and YFSETQ. The CDR3 DNA follows: TGCGCCAGCAGCTGGAGGGCTAGCGGGGGTAACAATGAGCAGTTCTTC. It codes for CASSWRASGGNNEQFF.

V and J are TRBV2 and TRBJ2-7; 7 bases agree with TRBD1. This CDR3 has 14 amino acids. Germline assignment: CDR1 SNHLY and CDR2 FYNNEI. After removal of 2 bases from V and 2 bases from J, the junction contained 3 bases not matched to a gene. CDR3 protein: CASSERDSPYEQYF. The CDR3 coding sequence is TGTGCCAGCAGTGAAAGGGACAGCCCCTACGAGCAGTACTTC. The variable domain in full, completed from reference TRBV2 and TRBJ2-7, reads EPEVTQTPSHQVTQMGQEVILRCVPISNHLYFYWYRQILGQKVEFLVSFYNNEISEKSEIFDDQFSVERPDGSNFTLKIRSTKLEDSAMYFCASSERDSPYEQYFGPGTRLTVT.

The CDR3 DNA reads as TGTGCCAGCGGAACTAGCGGAGAGACCCAGTACTTC. This translates into CASGTSGETQYF. The V call is TRBV27, the J call TRBJ2-5, with TRBD2 matching over 8 bases. The CDR3 contains 12 residues. The trim removed 8 bases at V and 4 bases at J, leaving 3 bases unmatched. In germline, CDR1 is MNHEY, CDR2 SMNVEV (reference sequence).

V and J are TRBV5-1 and TRBJ2-7; 9 bases are shared with TRBD2. V lost 1 base to trimming and J lost 3 bases; unmatched junction nucleotides: 14. This CDR3 has 18 amino acids. In germline, CDR1 is SGHRS, CDR2 YFSETQ. Here the CDR3 reads CASSLLGDYSGGVYEQYF. DNA of the CDR3: TGCGCCAGCAGCTTGCTGGGGGATTATAGCGGGGGAGTCTACGAGCAGTACTTC.

This chain links TRBV25-1 with TRBJ1-2; 7 nucleotides match TRBD1. There are 15 residues in the CDR3. The germline CDR1 and CDR2 sequences are MGHDK and SYGVNS. With 6 bases clipped from V and 1 base from J, the junction kept 8 bases outside the gene matches. The CDR3 sequence is CASSSTGDINYGYTF. CDR3 DNA sequence: TGTGCCAGCAGCAGCACAGGGGATATTAACTATGGCTACACCTTC.

The chain employs TRBV28 and TRBJ1-2; a weak D match, TRBD1 (5 bases). CDR1 and CDR2 (germline): MDHEN, SYDVKM. The CDR3 consists of 13 residues. Deletions cut 7 bases from V and 4 bases from J, with 13 bases between. The CDR3 nucleotides read TGTGCCAGCATCGCGGGCGGGGGCTATGGCTACACCTTC. Its protein product is CASIAGGGYGYTF.

This rearrangement joins TRBV7-3 to TRBJ2-4, with D possibly TRBD1 on 6 matching bases. Germline CDR1 reads SGHTA; CDR2 reads FQGTGA. This CDR3 comprises 15 residues. V was trimmed by 5 bases and J by 1 base, leaving 12 bases between them. As DNA, the CDR3 is TGTGCCAGCAGCCCAGGGGCGGAGGCCAAAAACATTCAGTACTTC. Residues: CASSPGAEAKNIQYF.

V gene TRBV11-3 combines with J gene TRBJ1-1; possibly TRBD1 for D (6 bases). V was pared by 6 bases and J by 11 bases, with 16 bases between. The CDR3 spans 12 residues. Germline assignment: CDR1 SGHNT and CDR2 YENEEA. CDR3 amino acids: CASRNAQGRAFF. CDR3 sequence (DNA): TGTGCCAGCAGGAATGCACAGGGACGGGCTTTCTTT.

The chain is built from TRBV5-1 and TRBJ2-1; 8 nucleotides match TRBD2. The trim removed 5 bases at V and 9 bases at J, leaving 13 bases unmatched. Germline V gene lookup returns CDR1 SGHRS and CDR2 YFSETQ. This CDR3 is built from 15 residues. CDR3 loop: CASRESPAGVGEQFF. For the CDR3, the DNA is TGCGCCAGCAGAGAGTCTCCAGCGGGGGTCGGTGAGCAGTTCTTC.

V gene TRBV27 combines with J gene TRBJ2-1, with 8 bases identical to TRBD2. Germline CDR1 is MNHEY and CDR2 is SMNVEV (reference sequence). J gave up 4 bases and V 5 bases, and 7 bases lay outside the gene matches. This CDR3 contains 15 residues. Here the CDR3 reads CASSPDSGGYNEQFF. CDR3 bases: TGTGCCAGCAGTCCCGACAGCGGGGGTTACAATGAGCAGTTCTTC.

This chain uses TRBV5-1 with TRBJ2-3, with D perhaps matching TRBD2 (5 bases). This CDR3 region has 15 residues. The V end was cut by 0 bases, the J end by 2 bases, with 10 bases between. Germline values: CDR1 SGHRS, CDR2 YFSETQ. The CDR3 DNA reads TGCGCCAGCAGCTTGGGCGGGTCCTACACAGATACGCAGTATTTT. This gives the protein CASSLGGSYTDTQYF.

The rearrangement links TRBV7-9 to TRBJ1-4, with D perhaps matching TRBD1 (6 bases). The V and J ends lost 2 bases and 5 bases respectively, with 12 bases between them. This CDR3 is built from 15 residues. In germline, CDR1 is SEHNR, CDR2 FQNEAQ (reference sequence). CDR3 residues: CASSLLATGNEKLFF. CDR3 DNA: TGTGCCAGCAGCTTACTGGCCACAGGGAATGAAAAACTGTTTTTT. The variable domain in full, completed from reference TRBV7-9 and TRBJ1-4, reads DTGVSQNPRHKITKRGQNVTFRCDPISEHNRLYWYRQTLGQGPEFLTYFQNEAQLEKSRLLSDRFSAERPKGSFSTLEIQRTEQGDSAMYLCASSLLATGNEKLFFGSGTQLSVL.

V gene TRBV30 combines with J gene TRBJ2-2; a weak D match, TRBD2 (5 bases). Trimming left V 0 bases short and J 8 bases short, with 19 bases between. CDR3 size: 16 residues. The germline V gene has CDR1 GTSNPN and CDR2 SVGIG (reference sequence). CDR3 nucleotides: TGTGCCTGGAGTGTACGAGAGGGAATCCTTATGGGGGAGCTGTTTTTT. It translates to CAWSVREGILMGELFF.

This chain links TRBV5-3 with TRBJ1-1; no reliable D call. TRBV5-3 carries the ORF label, with uncertain function. The CDR3 extends over 17 amino acids. V shed 4 bases and J shed 0 bases, with 19 bases lying between them. CDR3 in DNA: TGTGCCAGAAGCCCCCTTTTGAGGGTTAATATGAACACTGAAGCTTTCTTT. Encoded protein: CARSPLLRVNMNTEAFF.

The rearrangement links TRBV6-5 to TRBJ1-1; a weak D match, TRBD1 (5 bases). Germline lookup yields CDR1 MNHEY and CDR2 SVGAGI. The germline V and J ends were trimmed by 6 bases and 0 bases, with 8 bases remaining between them. CDR3 length: 13 residues. The CDR3 here is CASSREVNTEAFF. Written as DNA, the CDR3 is TGTGCCAGCAGCAGGGAGGTGAACACTGAAGCTTTCTTT.